A single sample is the source of the 21 T cell receptor beta chains below, sequenced in a study of cytomegalovirus exposure and HLA in healthy donors. The PCR was carried out with 60 Vbeta primers and 13 Jbeta primers. TCRdb keeps only in-frame clones here, not all; method: immunoSEQ multiplex PCR. The sample holds 120,000 or so clones, 60% to 85% seen once. The sequenced material came from PBMCs. The receptors shown here come from a woman aged 40 to 50 in good health and CMV-seropositive.

The chain recombines TRBV10-3 with TRBJ1-5; 8 positions agree with TRBD1. This CDR3 comprises 15 residues. Losses at the gene ends were 5 bases for V and 5 bases for J; bases not matched to a gene: 8. Germline-derived CDR1 and CDR2 are ENHRY and SYGVKD. CDR3 sequence: CAISPSSGGDQPQHF. The CDR3 DNA is TGTGCCATCAGTCCATCCTCAGGGGGCGATCAGCCCCAGCATTTT.

This sequence joins TRBV9 and TRBJ2-2; 9 bases line up with TRBD2. Germline loops: CDR1 SGDLS, CDR2 YYNGEE. V gave up 0 bases and J gave up 6 bases; unmatched junction bases: 9. CDR3 size: 17 residues. This CDR3 reads CASSVAYRASGAGELFF. Written as DNA, the CDR3 is TGTGCCAGCAGCGTAGCTTACCGGGCTAGCGGGGCCGGGGAGCTGTTTTTT.

The CDR3 loop reads CASSLGGERDTQYF. CDR3 DNA sequence: TGTGCCAGCAGCCTTGGGGGGGAGAGGGATACGCAGTATTTT. The chain employs TRBV5-4 and TRBJ2-3, with 7 bases aligning to TRBD2. V was clipped by 4 bases and J by 6 bases; unmatched bases: 8. The germline CDR1 and CDR2 sequences are SGHNT and YYREEE (reference sequence). The CDR3 contains 14 residues.

The rearrangement uses TRBV28 and TRBJ2-5; D may be TRBD1 (6 bases). Trimming took off 3 bases at V and 5 bases at J, with 13 bases between the two ends. The CDR3 loop spans 14 amino acids. The germline V gene has CDR1 MDHEN and CDR2 SYDVKM. The CDR3 here is CASSFGGARETQYF. CDR3 nucleotide sequence: TGTGCCAGCAGTTTTGGGGGCGCTCGGGAGACCCAGTACTTC.

The chain joins TRBV7-3 to TRBJ2-4; D remains unclear. V was shortened by 2 bases and J by 0 bases, with 8 bases between the two germline ends. The CDR3 totals 15 residues. Germline values: CDR1 SGHTA, CDR2 FQGTGA. The CDR3 sequence: CASSLGDSAKNIQYF. For the CDR3, the DNA is TGTGCCAGCAGCTTAGGCGACTCAGCCAAAAACATTCAGTACTTC.

This sequence joins TRBV19 and TRBJ2-2; 13 nucleotides match TRBD2. Looked up from germline, CDR1 is LNHDA and CDR2 is SQIVND (reference sequence). The CDR3 extends over 20 amino acids. V lost 5 bases to trimming and J lost 7 bases; unmatched junction nucleotides: 19. CDR3 loop: CASSPASLAGGPGRRGELFF. Written as DNA, the CDR3 is TGTGCCAGTAGTCCCGCCTCACTAGCGGGAGGGCCCGGGCGTCGCGGGGAGCTGTTTTTT.

This chain uses TRBV6-5 with TRBJ1-1, with D unresolved. The V end was cut by 8 bases, the J end by 0 bases, with 16 bases between. CDR3 length: 15 residues. Germline V gene data show CDR1 as MNHEY and CDR2 as SVGAGI. CDR3 sequence reads: CASLHDLGVNTEAFF. CDR3 bases: TGTGCCAGCCTTCATGATCTGGGAGTGAACACTGAAGCTTTCTTT.

The chain employs TRBV2 and TRBJ1-3, with D unresolved. The V gene lost 7 bases and the J gene lost 0 bases, with 10 bases spanning the gap. Germline V lookup: CDR1 SNHLY, CDR2 FYNNEI. CDR3 length: 14 amino acids. In nucleotides, the CDR3 is TGTGCCAGCAATAAAGCCGGCTCTGGAAACACCATATATTTT. Translating gives CASNKAGSGNTIYF.

The rearrangement uses TRBV6-4 and TRBJ2-7; the D is unclear. Trimming stripped 3 bases from V and 6 bases from J, with 9 bases between. The CDR3 runs 12 residues. The germline CDR1 and CDR2 sequences are MRHNA and SNTAGT. CDR3 region: CASSDEVAEQYF. CDR3 DNA sequence: TGTGCCAGCAGTGATGAAGTAGCCGAGCAGTACTTC.

V is TRBV7-7 and J is TRBJ2-5; D uncertain. V was shortened by 1 base and J by 1 base, with 7 bases between the two germline ends. Germline CDR1 is SSHAT and CDR2 is FNYEAQ (reference sequence). This CDR3 has 14 residues. The CDR3 here is CASSLVGGQETQYF. The CDR3 coding sequence is TGTGCCAGCAGCTTAGTTGGCGGCCAAGAGACCCAGTACTTC.

The chain employs TRBV2 and TRBJ2-2, with D possibly being TRBD1 (5 bases). In germline, CDR1 is SNHLY, CDR2 FYNNEI. V was shortened by 3 bases and J by 4 bases, with 6 bases between the two germline ends. The CDR3 consists of 13 residues. This chain's CDR3 is CASSDRATGELFF. As DNA, the CDR3 is TGTGCCAGCAGTGACAGGGCCACCGGGGAGCTGTTTTTT.

As for this clone: A junction end diverges from the germline sequence, so it may reflect a read error. The V call is TRBV6-4, the J call TRBJ1-1; D gene ambiguous. This CDR3 has 15 amino acids. Germline assignment: CDR1 MRHNA and CDR2 SNTAGT. The CDR3 DNA follows: TGTGCCATCAGTGAGTCGGGAGGGTTGGTCACTGAAGCTTTCTTT. Protein: CAISESGGLVTEAFF.

The chain couples TRBV6-5 to TRBJ2-2; perhaps TRBD1 as D (6 bases). Germline loops: CDR1 MNHEY, CDR2 SVGAGI. V lost 8 bases and J 3 bases, leaving 16 bases between the germline ends. The CDR3 loop spans 15 amino acids. CDR3 protein: CASGSGGGYTGELFF. In DNA, the CDR3 is TGTGCCAGCGGCTCTGGGGGCGGATACACCGGGGAGCTGTTTTTT.

The genes are TRBV6-1 and TRBJ2-7, with 7 bases identical to TRBD1. Germline V gene sequence: CDR1 MNHNS, CDR2 SASEGT. The CDR3 loop spans 14 amino acids. V was clipped by 7 bases and J by 0 bases; unmatched bases: 6. In DNA, the CDR3 is TGTGCCAGCATAGATACAGGGGCCTCCTACGAGCAGTACTTC. It yields the protein CASIDTGASYEQYF.

This rearrangement joins TRBV6-6 to TRBJ2-3; 13 nucleotides match TRBD2. With 7 bases clipped from V and 6 bases from J, the junction kept 1 base outside the gene matches. The CDR3 loop spans 13 amino acids. The germline CDR1 and CDR2 sequences are MNHNY and SVGAGI (reference sequence). The CDR3 sequence is CASKLAGGDTQYF. The CDR3 coding sequence is TGTGCCAGCAAACTAGCGGGGGGGGATACGCAGTATTTT.

This chain connects TRBV28 to TRBJ1-5; no firm D call. The CDR3 sequence is 12 residues long. Between the trimmed V and J ends, which lost 6 bases and 7 bases, there was a span of 10 bases. CDR1 and CDR2 (germline): MDHEN, SYDVKM. The CDR3 loop reads CASRESGQPQHF. Written as DNA, the CDR3 is TGTGCCAGCAGGGAATCGGGGCAGCCCCAGCATTTT.

This clone was observed a handful of times. The gene calls are TRBV6-1 and TRBJ1-2, with 11 positions matching TRBD1. The V and J ends lost 4 bases and 8 bases, in that order; junction bases with no gene match: 6. The germline V gene has CDR1 MNHNS and CDR2 SASEGT. The CDR3 has 14 residues. The CDR3 sequence is CASSAGTGGGGYTF. The CDR3 region has the DNA TGTGCCAGCAGTGCCGGGACAGGGGGGGGCGGCTACACCTTC.

This rearrangement joins TRBV5-1 to TRBJ2-5; TRBD2 aligns across 7 bases. The CDR3 sequence is 16 residues long. Trimming removed 3 bases from V and 1 base from J; junction bases left unmatched: 9. The germline gives CDR1 SGHRS, CDR2 YFSETQ. The chain's CDR3 is CASSSGLGNVQETQYF. In nucleotides, the CDR3 is TGCGCCAGCAGCTCTGGACTAGGCAATGTCCAAGAGACCCAGTACTTC.

The V gene is TRBV28, the J gene TRBJ1-3, with TRBD1 matching over 7 bases. This CDR3 has 16 amino acids. The germline CDR1 and CDR2 sequences are MDHEN and SYDVKM. The J segment lost 4 bases and the V segment lost 5 bases, leaving 11 bases of the junction unmatched. DNA of the CDR3: TGTGCCAGCAGTCCGAGACAGGGAAGGACAGGAAACACCATATATTTT. Translation gives CASSPRQGRTGNTIYF.

The chain joins TRBV6-6 to TRBJ1-1; D might be TRBD1 (5 bases). Germline lookup yields CDR1 MNHNY and CDR2 SVGAGI (reference sequence). This CDR3 region has 12 residues. V lost 7 bases to trimming and J lost 3 bases, with 9 bases between them. The CDR3, as DNA: TGTGCCAGCAATGGGGGGGACACTGAAGCTTTCTTT. It is translated as CASNGGDTEAFF.

The chain couples TRBV7-8 to TRBJ1-1; 7 bases fit TRBD1. Germline values: CDR1 SGHVS, CDR2 FQNEAQ. The ends lost 1 base at V and 0 bases at J; junction bases unmatched: 8. There are 17 residues in the CDR3. The chain's CDR3 is CASSLEVAGGMNTEAFF. CDR3 nucleotides: TGTGCCAGCAGCTTAGAGGTGGCAGGGGGGATGAACACTGAAGCTTTCTTT.